The rows below give T cell receptor beta chains drawn from one sample of a study of post-analysis software for immune sequencing data. In TCRdb, the PCR reads were re-called with MiXCR into one record per CDR3 protein. This sample has 800,000 to 950,000 distinct CDR3 sequences, with around 50% found just once. The sequencing sample was made of blood. The source of these receptors is a girl between 10 and 17 years old with multiple sclerosis. CDR3s include the opening cysteine and the closing phenylalanine or tryptophan. The D gene is left open where the match is weak. Clone size is stated in some rows and not others, as once, few, many or a class when expanded.

CDR3	DNA	J	D	V	size
CASSTRGDRGGGKLFF	TGTGCCAGCAGCACCAGAGGCGACAGGGGCGGTGGCAAACTGTTTTTT	TRBJ1-4	TRBD1	TRBV9	NA
CSATRQVRSYEQYF	TGCAGTGCAACCCGACAGGTCCGCTCCTACGAGCAGTACTTC	TRBJ2-7	NA	TRBV20-1	NA
CASKNGLADTQYF	TGTGCCAGCAAAAACGGCTTGGCAGATACGCAGTATTTT	TRBJ2-3	NA	TRBV6-6	NA
CSVDLSVGGQFRLSEQFF	TGCAGCGTTGATCTTTCTGTTGGGGGGCAATTCCGTCTCAGTGAGCAGTTCTTC	TRBJ2-1	NA	TRBV29-1	NA
CSALMTSGRHEQYF	TGCAGCGCATTGATGACTAGCGGGCGTCACGAGCAGTACTTC	TRBJ2-7	TRBD2	TRBV29-1	NA
CSGAMTSGRSDTQYF	TGCAGCGGCGCCATGACTAGCGGGAGGTCAGATACGCAGTATTTT	TRBJ2-3	TRBD2	TRBV29-1	NA
CASSPEPGSQQPQHF	TGTGCCAGCAGCCCGGAACCGGGGTCGCAACAGCCCCAGCATTTT	TRBJ1-5	NA	TRBV5-4	NA
CSARAGGETQYF	TGCAGTGCTAGAGCGGGGGGGGAGACCCAGTACTTC	TRBJ2-5	TRBD2	TRBV20-1	NA
CASSLSPGTHTEAFF	TGTGCCAGCAGTTTATCCCCAGGGACCCACACTGAAGCTTTCTTT	TRBJ1-1	NA	TRBV27	NA
CASSLALPGLGGHTQYF	TGTGCCAGCAGTTTGGCGCTCCCGGGACTAGGGGGTCATACGCAGTATTTT	TRBJ2-3	TRBD2	TRBV12-3/TRBV12-4	NA
CASSEGMSSSYEQYF	TGTGCCAGCAGTGAAGGAATGTCTAGCTCCTACGAGCAGTACTTC	TRBJ2-7	NA	TRBV2	NA
CASSLRSRQGSSYNEQFF	TGTGCCAGCAGCTTACGCTCTCGACAGGGGTCCTCCTACAATGAGCAGTTCTTC	TRBJ2-1	TRBD1	TRBV7-3	NA
CASSYGLPYNEQFF	TGTGCCAGCAGTTACGGGCTTCCCTACAATGAGCAGTTCTTC	TRBJ2-1	NA	TRBV2	NA
CAISESGLGSYEQYF	TGTGCCATCAGTGAGTCAGGGCTCGGCTCCTACGAGCAGTACTTC	TRBJ2-7	NA	TRBV10-3	many
CASSWIPRGISSYEQYF	TGCGCCAGCAGCTGGATCCCTAGAGGGATTAGCTCCTACGAGCAGTACTTC	TRBJ2-7	NA	TRBV5-1	once
CASDTSGSYNSPLHF	TGTGCCAGCGATACATCAGGGTCCTATAATTCACCCCTCCACTTT	TRBJ1-6	NA	TRBV6-6	few
CASSISGGFPRDTQYF	TGTGCCAGCAGCATTAGCGGGGGGTTCCCAAGGGATACGCAGTATTTT	TRBJ2-3	TRBD2	TRBV12-3/TRBV12-4	NA
CASSERQVQSDEQYF	TGTGCCAGCAGCGAGAGACAGGTACAATCGGACGAGCAGTACTTC	TRBJ2-7	NA	TRBV9	few
CASLYGTNYNEQYF	TGTGCCAGCTTGTACGGGACTAATTACAATGAGCAGTACTTC	TRBJ2-5	TRBD2	TRBV2	once
CATSRAWGRGYEQYF	TGTGCCACCAGCAGAGCGTGGGGACGGGGGTACGAGCAGTACTTC	TRBJ2-7	NA	TRBV15	NA
CASSEDSPMLNEQFF	TGTGCCAGCTCCGAAGACTCGCCCATGCTCAATGAGCAGTTCTTC	TRBJ2-1	NA	TRBV7-3	few
CASRPAGSHEQYF	TGTGCCTCCAGACCGGCGGGTTCCCACGAGCAGTACTTC	TRBJ2-7	NA	TRBV10-3	NA
CSAASGVYEQYF	TGCAGTGCCGCTAGCGGGGTCTACGAGCAGTACTTC	TRBJ2-7	TRBD2	TRBV20-1	NA
CASSVAGHAANEQFF	TGTGCCAGCAGCGTAGCGGGCCACGCCGCCAATGAGCAGTTCTTC	TRBJ2-1	NA	TRBV9	few
CSVKEGANQPQHF	TGCAGCGTGAAGGAGGGGGCTAATCAGCCCCAGCATTTT	TRBJ1-5	TRBD1	TRBV29-1	NA
CATSDSTGGLFNEQFF	TGTGCCACCAGTGATTCGACAGGGGGCCTTTTCAATGAGCAGTTCTTC	TRBJ2-1	TRBD1	TRBV24-1	NA
CASSIGTSEKLFF	TGCGCCAGCAGCATTGGGACTTCTGAAAAACTGTTTTTT	TRBJ1-4	NA	TRBV5-1	NA
CASSRWYGEQFF	TGTGCCAGCAGCCGATGGTACGGTGAGCAGTTCTTC	TRBJ2-1	NA	TRBV7-2	few
CASGLVLYQPQHF	TGTGCTAGTGGTTTGGTACTCTATCAGCCCCAGCATTTT	TRBJ1-5	NA	TRBV12-5	once
CASSDQRTGRRTIYF	TGCGCCAGCAGTGACCAAAGGACGGGGCGACGCACCATATATTTT	TRBJ1-3	NA	TRBV10-2	NA
CASSPAGGTGELFF	TGCGCCAGCAGCCCCGCAGGGGGTACCGGGGAGCTGTTTTTT	TRBJ2-2	TRBD1	TRBV5-1	NA
CASSYDRGQGYGYTF	TGTGCCAGCAGTTACGACCGGGGACAGGGCTATGGCTACACCTTC	TRBJ1-2	TRBD1	TRBV6-5	NA
CSVSVEYEQYF	TGCAGCGTATCGGTGGAGTACGAGCAGTACTTC	TRBJ2-7	NA	TRBV29-1	NA
CSGLGLAGSTDTQYF	TGCAGCGGGTTGGGACTAGCGGGGAGCACAGATACGCAGTATTTT	TRBJ2-3	TRBD2	TRBV29-1	NA
CASSLLVGDTNQPQHF	TGTGCCAGCTCACTCCTAGTGGGGGACACCAATCAGCCCCAGCATTTT	TRBJ1-5	NA	TRBV18	few
CASSFQGATLSGRDEQYF	TGCGCCAGCAGCTTCCAGGGGGCAACCTTGTCCGGTCGCGACGAGCAGTACTTC	TRBJ2-7	TRBD1	TRBV5-1	NA
CASSRDFTDTQYF	TGTGCCAGCAGTCGGGACTTCACAGATACGCAGTATTTT	TRBJ2-3	NA	TRBV6-4	few
CATSRDFGGAGETQYF	TGTGCCACCAGCAGAGACTTTGGGGGCGCAGGAGAGACCCAGTACTTC	TRBJ2-5	NA	TRBV15	NA
CSARSSENTYEQYF	TGCAGTGCTAGGAGTTCGGAGAATACCTACGAGCAGTACTTC	TRBJ2-7	NA	TRBV20-1	NA
CASGPGDRRTNYGYTF	TGCGCCAGCGGCCCCGGGGACAGGCGAACTAACTATGGCTACACCTTC	TRBJ1-2	TRBD1	TRBV5-1	NA
CASSVSRNTEAFF	TGCGCCAGCAGTGTTAGTCGGAACACTGAAGCTTTCTTT	TRBJ1-1	NA	TRBV10-2	few
CASSLPTGDEQYF	TGTGCCAGCAGCCTACCGACGGGGGACGAGCAGTACTTC	TRBJ2-7	NA	TRBV12-3/TRBV12-4	NA
CSAVEGYQETQYF	TGCAGTGCTGTAGAGGGGTACCAAGAGACCCAGTACTTC	TRBJ2-5	NA	TRBV20-1	few
CASSTGQQYF	TGTGCCAGCAGTACAGGCCAGCAGTACTTC	TRBJ2-5	NA	TRBV2	NA
CASSVVGAKTQYF	TGTGCCAGCAGCGTAGTCGGGGCGAAGACCCAGTACTTC	TRBJ2-5	NA	TRBV9	NA
CASSVTGGPPYNEQFF	TGTGCCAGCAGCGTAACGGGGGGACCACCTTACAATGAGCAGTTCTTC	TRBJ2-1	TRBD2	TRBV9	NA
CASRSGGGHREYNTQYF	TGTGCCAGCAGGTCAGGGGGGGGACACCGAGAATATAATACGCAGTATTTT	TRBJ2-3	NA	TRBV11-2	few
CAITAKEGYGYTF	TGTGCCATCACGGCTAAGGAGGGCTATGGCTACACCTTC	TRBJ1-2	NA	TRBV10-3	NA
CSAVAGITDTQYF	TGCAGCGCCGTAGCGGGGATCACAGATACGCAGTATTTT	TRBJ2-3	TRBD2	TRBV29-1	few
CASSLEGATSSGANVLTF	TGCGCCAGCAGCTTGGAAGGGGCAACCAGCTCTGGGGCCAACGTCCTGACTTTC	TRBJ2-6	NA	TRBV5-1	few
CSATHRGGFYEQYF	TGCAGTGCTACCCATCGCGGGGGCTTTTACGAGCAGTACTTC	TRBJ2-7	NA	TRBV20-1	NA
CSASPGGSSYEQYF	TGCAGTGCTAGTCCTGGGGGAAGCTCTTACGAGCAGTACTTC	TRBJ2-7	NA	TRBV20-1	NA
CATQLAGVYEQYF	TGTGCCACCCAACTAGCGGGAGTCTACGAGCAGTACTTC	TRBJ2-7	TRBD2	TRBV10-3	NA
CASHRQGETQYF	TGCGCCAGCCATCGACAGGGGGAGACCCAGTACTTC	TRBJ2-5	TRBD1	TRBV5-1	NA
CSAHGTSNEQYF	TGCAGTGCTCACGGGACCAGCAATGAGCAGTACTTC	TRBJ2-5	NA	TRBV20-1	NA